What follows are 15 T cell receptor beta chains derived from one specimen sequenced in a study of shared clonotypes between healthy human individuals. Clones were read by immunoSEQ multiplex PCR, and TCRdb kept only the in-frame ones, dropping some. The profile shows 2 million to 3 million clones, 80% to 95% of them singletons. Sequencing was performed on naive CD4+ T cells from PBMCs. Stated subset: CD45RA+ positively selected. Receptor source: a man aged 18-30 years in good health. Some clones in this sample may be carry-over from other donors' samples.

The chain joins TRBV30 to TRBJ2-5, with unresolved D. CDR1 is GTSNPN, CDR2 SVGIG, per germline (reference sequence). Between the trimmed V and J ends, which lost 0 bases and 5 bases, there was a span of 19 bases. The CDR3 covers 16 residues. CDR3 nucleotides: TGTGCCTGGAGTGTCGCTTCGGTGTTAGTCATGGAGACCCAGTACTTC. As protein: CAWSVASVLVMETQYF.

This chain uses TRBV4-1 with TRBJ2-5, with D uncertain. The better agreement between TRBJ2-7 and the DNA end casts doubt on the J call. CDR1 is MGHRA and CDR2 is YSYEKL in the germline V gene. The CDR3 loop spans 16 amino acids. The CDR3 loop is CASSQVGMIPTYEQYF. As DNA, the CDR3 is TGCGCCAGCAGCCAAGTGGGCATGATCCCAACCTACGAGCAGTACTTC.

A note on this clone: The sample carries other DNA sequences with the same CDR3. V is TRBV20-1 and J is TRBJ1-5; D gene uncertain. The germline CDR1 and CDR2 sequences are DFQATT and SNEGSKA (reference sequence). V lost 3 bases and J 7 bases, leaving 4 bases between the germline ends. The CDR3 has 10 residues. CDR3 in DNA: TGCAGTGCTAGTGGCCAGCCCCAGCATTTT. As protein: CSASGQPQHF.

The chain joins TRBV18 to TRBJ1-1; perhaps TRBD1 as D (5 bases). V was shortened by 0 bases and J by 0 bases, with 11 bases between the two germline ends. The CDR3 length is 16 residues. Germline CDR1 KGHSH, CDR2 LQKENI. The CDR3 spells CASSPPIGRVNTEAFF. CDR3 nucleotide sequence: TGTGCCAGCTCACCACCGATAGGCAGGGTGAACACTGAAGCTTTCTTT.

With regard to this clone: Distinct nucleotide sequences in the sample also encode this CDR3. This CDR3 is CASSLSSTDTQYF. As DNA, the CDR3 is TGTGCCAGCAGCCTTAGTAGCACAGATACGCAGTATTTT. The V gene is TRBV9, the J gene TRBJ2-3; D ambiguous. V was cut by 4 bases and J by 0 bases, with 6 bases left in between. The CDR3 covers 13 residues. Germline V gene data show CDR1 as SGDLS and CDR2 as YYNGEE.

The V call is TRBV9, the J call TRBJ2-5; TRBD1 matches 8 bases. Germline CDR1 is SGDLS and CDR2 is YYNGEE. CDR3 size: 16 residues. Losses at the gene ends were 4 bases for V and 5 bases for J; bases not matched to a gene: 13. The CDR3 sequence is CASSRGGRGQWETQYF. The CDR3 DNA reads as TGTGCCAGCAGCAGAGGGGGCAGGGGGCAGTGGGAGACCCAGTACTTC.

Turning to this clone: An end of the junction does not agree with germline; a read error may underlie this. The chain combines TRBV14 with TRBJ2-5; 14 bases align to TRBD2. Germline loops: CDR1 SGHDN, CDR2 FVKESK. The CDR3 runs to 16 residues. The CDR3 DNA is TGTGCCAGCACCCAATCCGGGACTAGCGGGAGAAAGACCCAGTACTTC. It is translated as CASTQSGTSGRKTQYF.

This chain uses TRBV28 with TRBJ2-4, with 14 bases matching TRBD2. V gave up 3 bases and J gave up 0 bases; unmatched junction bases: 7. This CDR3 is built from 19 residues. Germline loops: CDR1 MDHEN, CDR2 SYDVKM. The CDR3 region is CASSFPGLAGVGAKNIQYF. In DNA, the CDR3 is TGTGCCAGCAGTTTCCCGGGACTAGCGGGAGTCGGAGCCAAAAACATTCAGTACTTC. Full variable domain (missing parts from reference TRBV28 and TRBJ2-4): DVKVTQSSRYLVKRTGEKVFLECVQDMDHENMFWYRQDPGLGLRLIYFSYDVKMKEKGDIPEGYSVSREKKERFSLILESASTNQTSMYLCASSFPGLAGVGAKNIQYFGAGTRLSVL.

This clone occurred a few times. The chain employs TRBV30 and TRBJ1-1; D uncertain. Germline assignment: CDR1 GTSNPN and CDR2 SVGIG (reference sequence). V dropped 0 bases and J dropped 12 bases, with 17 bases sitting between them. The CDR3 sequence is 13 residues long. The CDR3 sequence: CAWSVNRPRRTFF. The CDR3 DNA reads TGTGCCTGGAGTGTTAATCGGCCCCGGAGGACTTTCTTT.

This chain joins TRBV18 and TRBJ2-7; 9 bases align to TRBD2. Germline V gene lookup returns CDR1 KGHSH and CDR2 LQKENI. The CDR3 loop spans 15 amino acids. J gave up 6 bases and V 0 bases, and 6 bases lay outside the gene matches. CDR3 in amino acids: CASSPPLAGRPEQYF. The DNA for the CDR3 is TGTGCCAGCTCACCACCTCTAGCGGGACGGCCCGAGCAGTACTTC.

J is TRBJ2-7 and V is TRBV5-1; 9 positions agree with TRBD1. V gave up 0 bases and J gave up 0 bases; unmatched junction bases: 16. The CDR3 length is 20 residues. Germline lookup yields CDR1 SGHRS and CDR2 YFSETQ. The CDR3 spells CASSLGTGGYSSYYSYEQYF. The DNA for the CDR3 is TGCGCCAGCAGCTTGGGTACAGGGGGCTACTCGAGCTACTACTCCTACGAGCAGTACTTC. Using reference TRBV5-1 and TRBJ2-7 for the parts outside the CDR3, the full variable domain is KAGVTQTPRYLIKTRGQQVTLSCSPISGHRSVSWYQQTPGQGLQFLFEYFSETQRNKGNFPGRFSGRQFSNSRSEMNVSTLELGDSALYLCASSLGTGGYSSYYSYEQYFGPGTRLTVT.

The chain recombines TRBV5-1 with TRBJ2-1, with TRBD2 matching over 7 bases. Germline V gene data show CDR1 as SGHRS and CDR2 as YFSETQ. Unmatched junction bases numbered 5, after V lost 1 base and J lost 7 bases. This CDR3 is built from 14 residues. In DNA form, the CDR3 reads TGCGCCAGCAGCTTGCGGCTAGCGGCAAATGAGCAGTTCTTC. Its translation: CASSLRLAANEQFF.

This chain uses TRBV11-2 with TRBJ2-3, with D hard to call. The CDR3 length is 13 residues. Trimming removed 0 bases from V and 8 bases from J, with 9 bases in between. Germline V lookup: CDR1 SGHAT, CDR2 FQNNGV. In DNA form, the CDR3 reads TGTGCCAGCAGCTTAGAACCCCCTGGTACGCAGTATTTT. Residues: CASSLEPPGTQYF.

The rearrangement links TRBV7-9 to TRBJ2-4; 7 bases map to TRBD1. Germline CDR1 SEHNR, CDR2 FQNEAQ (reference sequence). V gave up 5 bases and J gave up 2 bases; unmatched junction bases: 6. CDR3 length: 15 amino acids. CDR3 loop: CASSQRGQTKNIQYF. CDR3 nucleotides: TGTGCCAGCAGCCAAAGGGGGCAGACCAAAAACATTCAGTACTTC.

This clone was recorded only once. The rearrangement joins TRBV7-9 to TRBJ2-4; tentative D call: TRBD1 (6 bases). CDR1 and CDR2 (germline): SEHNR, FQNEAQ (reference sequence). The ends were cut back, 2 bases at V and 8 bases at J, with 13 bases in the middle. This CDR3 contains 14 residues. This CDR3 reads CASSLRTDGDIQYF. The DNA for the CDR3 is TGTGCCAGCAGCTTAAGGACAGACGGAGACATTCAGTACTTC.